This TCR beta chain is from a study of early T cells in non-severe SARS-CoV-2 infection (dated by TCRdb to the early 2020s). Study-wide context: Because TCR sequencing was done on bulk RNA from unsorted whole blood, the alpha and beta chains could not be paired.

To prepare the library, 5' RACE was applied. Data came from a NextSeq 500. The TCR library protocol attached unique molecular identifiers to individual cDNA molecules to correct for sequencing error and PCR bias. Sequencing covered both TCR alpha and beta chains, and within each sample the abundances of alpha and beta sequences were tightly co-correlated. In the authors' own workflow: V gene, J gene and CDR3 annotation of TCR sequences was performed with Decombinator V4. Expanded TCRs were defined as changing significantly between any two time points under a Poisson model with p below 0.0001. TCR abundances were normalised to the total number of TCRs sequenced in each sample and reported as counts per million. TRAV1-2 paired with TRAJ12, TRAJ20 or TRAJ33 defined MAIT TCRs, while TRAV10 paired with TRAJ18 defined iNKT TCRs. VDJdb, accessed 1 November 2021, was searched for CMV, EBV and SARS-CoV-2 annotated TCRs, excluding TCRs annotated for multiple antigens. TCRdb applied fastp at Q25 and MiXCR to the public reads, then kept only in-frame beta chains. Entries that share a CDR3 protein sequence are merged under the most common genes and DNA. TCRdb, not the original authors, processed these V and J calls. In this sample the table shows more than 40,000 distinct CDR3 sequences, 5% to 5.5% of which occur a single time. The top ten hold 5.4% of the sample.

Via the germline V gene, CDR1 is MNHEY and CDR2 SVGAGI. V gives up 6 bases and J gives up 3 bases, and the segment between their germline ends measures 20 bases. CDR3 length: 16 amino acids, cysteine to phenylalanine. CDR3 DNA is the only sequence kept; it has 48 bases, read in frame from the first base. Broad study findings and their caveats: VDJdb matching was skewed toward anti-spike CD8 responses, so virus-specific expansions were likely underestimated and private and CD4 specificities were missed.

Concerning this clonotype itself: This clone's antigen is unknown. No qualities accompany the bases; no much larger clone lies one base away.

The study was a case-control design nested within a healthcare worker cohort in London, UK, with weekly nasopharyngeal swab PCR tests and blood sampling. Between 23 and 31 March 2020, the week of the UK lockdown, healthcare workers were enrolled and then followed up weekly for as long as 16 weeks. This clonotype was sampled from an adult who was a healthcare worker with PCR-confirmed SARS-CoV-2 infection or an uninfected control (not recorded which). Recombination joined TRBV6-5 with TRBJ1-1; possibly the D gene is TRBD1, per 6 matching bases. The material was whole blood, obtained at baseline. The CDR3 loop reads CASRKGAGASHTEAFF. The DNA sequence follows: TGTGCCAGCAGAAAGGGAGCGGGGGCGAGTCACACTGAAGCTTTCTTT.